The clone carrying this T cell receptor beta chain was counted between two and nine times. Treatment denoted: oral pan-JAK inhibitor, 5-10 mg twice daily. The V gene's germline CDR1 is SGHRS and CDR2 YFSETQ. Trimming took 4 bases from V and 5 from J; bases not matched to a gene: 12. This CDR3 is 17 amino acids long. This entry is derived from a study of CD8+ T cells in alopecia areata. RNA was extracted and reverse transcribed into cDNA as the sequencing template. Clones were read by immunoSEQ multiplex PCR, and TCRdb kept only the in-frame ones, dropping some. The sample shows some 220,000 clones, 50% to 70% of them seen only once.

The material was CD4+ T cells sorted from blood, obtained at week 4, from a patient treated with tofacitinib. The chain links TRBV5-1 to TRBJ2-2, with 9 bases fitting TRBD2. The sequence was obtained from a human donor with alopecia areata. CDR3 residues: CASSMGIAGALTGELFF. The CDR3 DNA is TGCGCCAGCAGCATGGGGATAGCGGGGGCGCTTACCGGGGAGCTGTTTTTT. The full variable domain, rest sourced from reference TRBV5-1 and TRBJ2-2, is KAGVTQTPRYLIKTRGQQVTLSCSPISGHRSVSWYQQTPGQGLQFLFEYFSETQRNKGNFPGRFSGRQFSNSRSEMNVSTLELGDSALYLCASSMGIAGALTGELFFGEGSRLTVL.